Listed below are T cell receptor beta chains from one sample, sequenced in a study of cytomegalovirus exposure and HLA in healthy donors. Method: immunoSEQ multiplex PCR; TCRdb's copy keeps in-frame clones and lacks some. The sample includes roughly 190,000 clones, about 80% seen only once; the top ten take approximately 2.2%. Sequenced input: PBMCs. All receptors derive from a woman aged 45-65 years in good health and CMV-seronegative. The CDR3 runs from the conserved cysteine through the conserved F or W. Each record gives: V gene, D gene, J gene, clone size, CDR3 DNA, CDR3 protein. D genes are given only for firm matches. Size is stated for part of the rows, as once, few or many counts, or as a class when the clone is expanded.

v_call: TRBV11-3; d_call: -; j_call: TRBJ2-7; clone_size: -; cdr3_nt: TGTGCCAGCAGGTCCGGGACACTTAACAATGGCGGGCAGTACTTC; cdr3_aa: CASRSGTLNNGGQYF
v_call: TRBV5-1; d_call: TRBD2; j_call: TRBJ2-7; clone_size: -; cdr3_nt: TGCGCCAGCAGCTTGGTTCCGCGGGAGGCCTACGAGCAGTACTTC; cdr3_aa: CASSLVPREAYEQYF
v_call: TRBV7-2; d_call: TRBD2; j_call: TRBJ2-3; clone_size: -; cdr3_nt: TGTGCCAGCAGCCGTCCTCCTAGCGGAACAGATACGCAGTATTTT; cdr3_aa: CASSRPPSGTDTQYF
v_call: TRBV27; d_call: -; j_call: TRBJ1-5; clone_size: once; cdr3_nt: TGTGCCAGCAGTTTATCGCTAAGGAGGCCCCAGCATTTT; cdr3_aa: CASSLSLRRPQHF
v_call: TRBV2; d_call: -; j_call: TRBJ1-2; clone_size: -; cdr3_nt: TGTGCCAGCCTCCAGGGAGGCGATGGCTACACCTTC; cdr3_aa: CASLQGGDGYTF
v_call: TRBV7-2; d_call: TRBD1; j_call: TRBJ1-6; clone_size: -; cdr3_nt: TGTGCCAGCAGCTCAAGGACAGGGAACAACAATTCACCCCTCCACTTT; cdr3_aa: CASSSRTGNNNSPLHF
v_call: TRBV7-2; d_call: -; j_call: TRBJ1-2; clone_size: -; cdr3_nt: TGTGCCAGCAGCCACAACTCTGGACAGTTCTATGGCTACACCTTC; cdr3_aa: CASSHNSGQFYGYTF
v_call: TRBV27; d_call: -; j_call: TRBJ2-7; clone_size: -; cdr3_nt: TGTGCCAGCAGTTTATCGACAGGCCAACCCTACGAGCAGTACTTC; cdr3_aa: CASSLSTGQPYEQYF
v_call: TRBV2; d_call: -; j_call: TRBJ2-3; clone_size: once; cdr3_nt: TGTGCCAGCAGTGCAGGGGTTTTCAGCACAGATACGCAGTATTTT; cdr3_aa: CASSAGVFSTDTQYF
v_call: TRBV28; d_call: TRBD1; j_call: TRBJ1-1; clone_size: -; cdr3_nt: TGTGCCAGCAGAGGGGGGGACAGGGGGCCTGTAGGAGCTTTCTTT; cdr3_aa: CASRGGDRGPVGAFF
v_call: TRBV5-6; d_call: TRBD1; j_call: TRBJ1-4; clone_size: -; cdr3_nt: TGTGCCAGCAGCAACAGGGGGCTCGGGGAAAAACTGTTTTTT; cdr3_aa: CASSNRGLGEKLFF
v_call: TRBV6-5; d_call: -; j_call: TRBJ1-4; clone_size: -; cdr3_nt: TGTGCCAGCAGCCGTCAACTCATCGGGGAAAAACTGTTTTTT; cdr3_aa: CASSRQLIGEKLFF
v_call: TRBV19; d_call: TRBD2; j_call: TRBJ2-5; clone_size: -; cdr3_nt: TGTGCCAGTAGTACCGGCGGGAGAAAGACCCAGTACTTC; cdr3_aa: CASSTGGRKTQYF
v_call: TRBV2; d_call: -; j_call: TRBJ2-3; clone_size: -; cdr3_nt: TGTGCCAGCAGTGACCCCTCCCGGGACACGACCACAGATACGCAGTATTTT; cdr3_aa: CASSDPSRDTTTDTQYF
v_call: TRBV27; d_call: -; j_call: TRBJ2-7; clone_size: -; cdr3_nt: TGTGCCAGCAGTTACAGGGAAACCTACGAGCAGTACTTC; cdr3_aa: CASSYRETYEQYF
v_call: TRBV7-8; d_call: -; j_call: TRBJ2-7; clone_size: -; cdr3_nt: TGTGCCAGCAGCTTAAATCGCAGGGGCGATTCCTACGAGCAGTACTTC; cdr3_aa: CASSLNRRGDSYEQYF
v_call: TRBV28; d_call: -; j_call: TRBJ1-2; clone_size: -; cdr3_nt: TGTGCCAGCAGTTTACCGGAGCCTACTAACTATGGCTACACCTTC; cdr3_aa: CASSLPEPTNYGYTF
v_call: TRBV6-5; d_call: -; j_call: TRBJ1-2; clone_size: -; cdr3_nt: TGTGCCAGCAGCGACAGGCTTGGCTACACCTTC; cdr3_aa: CASSDRLGYTF
v_call: TRBV28; d_call: TRBD1; j_call: TRBJ1-6; clone_size: -; cdr3_nt: TGTGCCAGCAGGCGAAGGACAGGATTTTACGGTTCACCCCTCCACTTT; cdr3_aa: CASRRRTGFYGSPLHF
v_call: TRBV4-1; d_call: -; j_call: TRBJ1-6; clone_size: -; cdr3_nt: TGCGCCAGCAGCCAAGATATCCAGGGGAGTTCCCCCCTCCACTTT; cdr3_aa: CASSQDIQGSSPLHF
v_call: TRBV7-9; d_call: -; j_call: TRBJ1-1; clone_size: few; cdr3_nt: TGTGCCAGCAGGCGGAACACTGAAGCTTTCTTT; cdr3_aa: CASRRNTEAFF
v_call: TRBV5-1; d_call: -; j_call: TRBJ2-1; clone_size: -; cdr3_nt: TGCGCCAGCAGCTTGGACTCAGCGGGCTCCTACAATGAGCAGTTCTTC; cdr3_aa: CASSLDSAGSYNEQFF
v_call: TRBV19; d_call: -; j_call: TRBJ2-7; clone_size: -; cdr3_nt: TGTGCCAGTAGCCTGGGGGCCCCCTACGAGCAGTACTTC; cdr3_aa: CASSLGAPYEQYF
v_call: TRBV5-1; d_call: TRBD1; j_call: TRBJ2-7; clone_size: -; cdr3_nt: TGCGCCAGCAGCCCCCGGGACAGGGCCTACGAGCAGTACTTC; cdr3_aa: CASSPRDRAYEQYF
v_call: TRBV7-9; d_call: TRBD1; j_call: TRBJ2-7; clone_size: -; cdr3_nt: TGTGCCAGCAGCTCGACACCGGGACAGGGGGTAAGAGAGCAGTACTTC; cdr3_aa: CASSSTPGQGVREQYF
v_call: TRBV5-6; d_call: -; j_call: TRBJ1-2; clone_size: -; cdr3_nt: TGTGCCAGCAGCTTCCGTTCCTATGGCTACACCTTC; cdr3_aa: CASSFRSYGYTF
v_call: TRBV28; d_call: -; j_call: TRBJ2-5; clone_size: -; cdr3_nt: TGTGCCAGCAGTTTATTGCCCCTCGGTGAGACCCAGTACTTC; cdr3_aa: CASSLLPLGETQYF
v_call: TRBV4-1; d_call: -; j_call: TRBJ2-5; clone_size: -; cdr3_nt: TGCGCCAGCAGCCTTTGGGGGCCTTCCCCAGAGACCCAGTACTTC; cdr3_aa: CASSLWGPSPETQYF
v_call: TRBV6-6; d_call: -; j_call: TRBJ1-1; clone_size: -; cdr3_nt: TGTGCCACCGAGGACAGAGAGAACACTGAAGCTTTCTTT; cdr3_aa: CATEDRENTEAFF
v_call: TRBV7-9; d_call: -; j_call: TRBJ1-2; clone_size: -; cdr3_nt: TGTGCCAGCAGCCTACAGGACGGCAACTATGGCTACACCTTC; cdr3_aa: CASSLQDGNYGYTF
v_call: TRBV11-2; d_call: -; j_call: TRBJ2-5; clone_size: -; cdr3_nt: TGTGCCAGCAGCTTAACGACCGGGACTTTTGAGACCCAGTACTTC; cdr3_aa: CASSLTTGTFETQYF
v_call: TRBV7-2; d_call: -; j_call: TRBJ1-5; clone_size: -; cdr3_nt: TGTGCCAGCAGCTTAGACATTTGGGCCGGCCAGGATCAGCCCCAGCATTTT; cdr3_aa: CASSLDIWAGQDQPQHF
v_call: TRBV27; d_call: -; j_call: TRBJ1-5; clone_size: -; cdr3_nt: TGTGCCAGCAGTTTACGAGGGATAGGCAATCAGCCCCAGCATTTT; cdr3_aa: CASSLRGIGNQPQHF
v_call: TRBV6-1; d_call: TRBD1; j_call: TRBJ1-5; clone_size: few; cdr3_nt: TGTGCCAGCAGTGAAGCCCCGGGACAGGTGCTCGAGCCCCAGCATTTT; cdr3_aa: CASSEAPGQVLEPQHF
v_call: TRBV5-6; d_call: TRBD2; j_call: TRBJ2-1; clone_size: -; cdr3_nt: TGTGCCAGCAGCGCCACCGGGACTAGCGGGAGAAATGAGCAGTTCTTC; cdr3_aa: CASSATGTSGRNEQFF
v_call: TRBV7-2; d_call: TRBD2; j_call: TRBJ2-3; clone_size: -; cdr3_nt: TGTGCCAGCAGCTTAAATAGCGGGAACACAGATACGCAGTATTTT; cdr3_aa: CASSLNSGNTDTQYF
v_call: TRBV7-2; d_call: -; j_call: TRBJ2-5; clone_size: -; cdr3_nt: TGTGCCAGCAGCCCACAGTATTCCGAGACCCAGTACTTC; cdr3_aa: CASSPQYSETQYF
v_call: TRBV29-1; d_call: TRBD2; j_call: TRBJ2-1; clone_size: -; cdr3_nt: TGCAGCGTTGGTGCGGGAGGGAGCAATGAGCAGTTCTTC; cdr3_aa: CSVGAGGSNEQFF
v_call: TRBV6-4; d_call: TRBD2; j_call: TRBJ2-2; clone_size: -; cdr3_nt: TGTGCCAGCAGTAGATGGGGAGCGGGGGCGAACACCGGGGAGCTGTTTTTT; cdr3_aa: CASSRWGAGANTGELFF
v_call: TRBV19; d_call: TRBD1; j_call: TRBJ2-6; clone_size: -; cdr3_nt: TGTGCCAGTAGTATACAGGGGGCGGCTCGGAATGGGGCCAACGTCCTGACTTTC; cdr3_aa: CASSIQGAARNGANVLTF
v_call: TRBV9; d_call: TRBD2; j_call: TRBJ2-1; clone_size: -; cdr3_nt: TGTGCCAGCAGCGTAGGAACCAGCGGGGGCCACAATGAGCAGTTCTTC; cdr3_aa: CASSVGTSGGHNEQFF
v_call: TRBV19; d_call: TRBD1; j_call: TRBJ2-2; clone_size: -; cdr3_nt: TGTGCCAGTAGTAGTTATGGACAGGGGGCTGCCGGGGAGCTGTTTTTT; cdr3_aa: CASSSYGQGAAGELFF
v_call: TRBV6-5; d_call: TRBD1; j_call: TRBJ1-2; clone_size: -; cdr3_nt: TGTGCCAGCAGCCTAACAGGGGGCTATGGCTACACCTTC; cdr3_aa: CASSLTGGYGYTF
v_call: TRBV6-5; d_call: -; j_call: TRBJ2-1; clone_size: -; cdr3_nt: TGTGCCAGCAGTCCCTATAACTACAATGAGCAGTTCTTC; cdr3_aa: CASSPYNYNEQFF
v_call: TRBV2; d_call: TRBD1; j_call: TRBJ2-2; clone_size: few; cdr3_nt: TGTGCCAGCAACCTACAGGGGACAGCCGGGGAGCTGTTTTTT; cdr3_aa: CASNLQGTAGELFF
v_call: TRBV4-3; d_call: -; j_call: TRBJ1-1; clone_size: once; cdr3_nt: TGCGCCAGCAGCCAAGATCTAGGAGGACTTGAAGCTTTCTTT; cdr3_aa: CASSQDLGGLEAFF
v_call: TRBV18; d_call: TRBD2; j_call: TRBJ2-5; clone_size: -; cdr3_nt: TGTGCCAGCTCACCACCGTCTAGCGGGGGCCCCGAAGAGACCCAGTACTTC; cdr3_aa: CASSPPSSGGPEETQYF
v_call: TRBV7-2; d_call: TRBD1; j_call: TRBJ1-2; clone_size: -; cdr3_nt: TGTGCCAGCAGCTCAGGGAGGCGACAGGGGGCGCTCGGGTCTGGCTACACCTTC; cdr3_aa: CASSSGRRQGALGSGYTF
v_call: TRBV29-1; d_call: TRBD1; j_call: TRBJ1-1; clone_size: -; cdr3_nt: TGCAGCGCCGGGACAGGGGGTGACACTGAAGCTTTCTTT; cdr3_aa: CSAGTGGDTEAFF
v_call: TRBV2; d_call: TRBD2; j_call: TRBJ2-1; clone_size: -; cdr3_nt: TGTGCCACCCTATCTAGCGGGAGCTCCTACAATGAGCAGTTCTTC; cdr3_aa: CATLSSGSSYNEQFF
v_call: TRBV7-8; d_call: -; j_call: TRBJ1-1; clone_size: -; cdr3_nt: TGTGCCAGCAGCAACAGCAGGGCCGTGAACACTGAAGCTTTCTTT; cdr3_aa: CASSNSRAVNTEAFF
v_call: TRBV7-9; d_call: TRBD1; j_call: TRBJ2-5; clone_size: once; cdr3_nt: TGTGCCAGCAGCTTAGTGGTAGGGGGCGAAGAGACCCAGTACTTC; cdr3_aa: CASSLVVGGEETQYF
v_call: TRBV9; d_call: -; j_call: TRBJ2-7; clone_size: once; cdr3_nt: TGTGCCAGCAGCGTGGGACACCGGTCCTACGAGCAGTACTTC; cdr3_aa: CASSVGHRSYEQYF
v_call: TRBV29-1; d_call: -; j_call: TRBJ1-1; clone_size: -; cdr3_nt: TGCAGCGTTGGGGGCGGGGCAGGGTGGGCTGAAGCTTTCTTT; cdr3_aa: CSVGGGAGWAEAFF
v_call: TRBV5-1; d_call: -; j_call: TRBJ1-4; clone_size: once; cdr3_nt: TGCGCCAGCAGCTTGGCCACAACTAATGAAAAACTGTTTTTT; cdr3_aa: CASSLATTNEKLFF
v_call: TRBV7-2; d_call: -; j_call: TRBJ1-5; clone_size: -; cdr3_nt: TGTGCCAGCAGCTTAGAAGGGGCGATGTATAGCAATCAGCCCCAGCATTTT; cdr3_aa: CASSLEGAMYSNQPQHF
v_call: TRBV9; d_call: TRBD2; j_call: TRBJ2-7; clone_size: -; cdr3_nt: TGTGCCAGCAGCCCGCGGGGGGGTTTCATCCCCTACGAGCAGTACTTC; cdr3_aa: CASSPRGGFIPYEQYF
v_call: TRBV27; d_call: -; j_call: TRBJ2-3; clone_size: -; cdr3_nt: TGTGCCAGCAAGACCTCAGGGAGGTCAGATACGCAGTATTTT; cdr3_aa: CASKTSGRSDTQYF
v_call: TRBV7-8; d_call: -; j_call: TRBJ2-1; clone_size: -; cdr3_nt: TGTGCCAGCAGCTTAGCGGGGACATCGGGCTCCTACAATGAGCAGTTCTTC; cdr3_aa: CASSLAGTSGSYNEQFF